This T cell receptor beta chain was sequenced during a study of cytomegalovirus exposure and HLA in healthy donors. Study-wide background: The study's early data release held around 85 million unique TCRs from HLA-typed donors.

Study findings and constraints: Because they were indistinguishable, some V segments, including TRBV6-2 and TRBV6-3, were excluded. Common viral pathogens seemed, in a later analysis, to connect with several of the most significant clusters. Per published reports, the classifier diagnosed cytomegalovirus status with high specificity and sensitivity.

Amplification used 60 Vbeta primers and 13 Jbeta primers. Sequencing was performed with immunoSEQ multiplex PCR; in TCRdb, only in-frame clones are kept and a portion is missing. Of around 89,000 clones in the sample, 65% to 85% were seen once. Germline assignment: CDR1 MNHEY and CDR2 SVGAGI. The CDR3 consists of 15 residues. Between the trimmed V and J ends, which lost 6 bases and 2 bases, there was a span of 13 bases. Points on this clone: The antigen is undetermined.

The receptor comes from a girl aged 2-10 years in good health and CMV-seropositive. The V gene is TRBV6-5, the J gene TRBJ2-2; possibly TRBD1 for D (6 bases). Sequenced material: PBMCs. The CDR3 DNA is TGTGCCAGCAGATGGGACATGACCAACACCGGGGAGCTGTTTTTT. Translating gives CASRWDMTNTGELFF.